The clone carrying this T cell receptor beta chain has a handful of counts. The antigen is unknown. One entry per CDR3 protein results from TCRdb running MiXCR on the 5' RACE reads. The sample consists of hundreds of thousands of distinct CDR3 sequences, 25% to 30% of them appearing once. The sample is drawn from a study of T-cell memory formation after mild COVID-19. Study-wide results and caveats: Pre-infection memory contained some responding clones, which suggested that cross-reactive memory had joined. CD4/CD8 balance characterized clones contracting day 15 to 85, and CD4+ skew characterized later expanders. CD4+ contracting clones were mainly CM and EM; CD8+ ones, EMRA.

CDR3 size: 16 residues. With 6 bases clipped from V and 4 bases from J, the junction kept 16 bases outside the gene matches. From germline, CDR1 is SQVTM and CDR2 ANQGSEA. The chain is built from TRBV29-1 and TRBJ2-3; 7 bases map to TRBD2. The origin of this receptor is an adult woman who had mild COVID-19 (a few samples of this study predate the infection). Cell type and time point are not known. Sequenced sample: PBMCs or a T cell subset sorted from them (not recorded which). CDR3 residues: CSVTLKWAAGADTQYF. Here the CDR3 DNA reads TGCAGCGTCACGCTAAAGTGGGCCGCGGGAGCAGATACGCAGTATTTT.